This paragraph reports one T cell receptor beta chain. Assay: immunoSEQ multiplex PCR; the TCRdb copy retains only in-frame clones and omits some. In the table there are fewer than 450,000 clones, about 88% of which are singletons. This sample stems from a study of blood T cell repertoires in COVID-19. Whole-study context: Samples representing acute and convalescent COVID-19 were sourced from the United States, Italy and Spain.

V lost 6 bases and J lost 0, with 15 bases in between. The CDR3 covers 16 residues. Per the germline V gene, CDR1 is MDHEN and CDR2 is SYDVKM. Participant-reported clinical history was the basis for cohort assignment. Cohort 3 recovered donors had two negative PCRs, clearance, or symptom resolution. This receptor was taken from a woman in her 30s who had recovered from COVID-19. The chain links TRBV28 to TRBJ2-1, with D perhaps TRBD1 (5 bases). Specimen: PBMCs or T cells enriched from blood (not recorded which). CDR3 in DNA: TGTGCCAGCAGGGCAGGGTCCCCCCGCTCCTACAATGAGCAGTTCTTC. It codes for CASRAGSPRSYNEQFF.